The entry below gives a single TCR beta chain sequence along with its context. The assay was immunoSEQ multiplex PCR, and TCRdb's table has in-frame clones only and misses some. The sample carries about 480,000 clones, 85% to 90% recorded once. This CDR3 region has 13 residues. Germline V gene data show CDR1 as LGHNA and CDR2 as YNFKEQ. Unmatched junction bases numbered 5, after V lost 4 bases and J lost 8 bases. Seattle participants joined during active infection and were tracked over time. The entry originates in a study of blood T cell repertoires in COVID-19. For the study at large: Both acute and convalescent COVID-19 samples were obtained from the United States, Italy and Spain. T cells, B-cell-depleted T cells, or PBMCs provided the cDNA or gDNA that served as material.

The sample consisted of peripheral blood. The source is a woman between 45 and 65 years old with COVID-19, enrolled during active disease. The genes are TRBV4-2 and TRBJ1-2, with 9 nucleotides matching TRBD1. The chain's CDR3 is CASSLDRGRGYTF. CDR3 in DNA: TGTGCCAGCAGCCTGGACAGGGGCAGAGGCTACACCTTC.